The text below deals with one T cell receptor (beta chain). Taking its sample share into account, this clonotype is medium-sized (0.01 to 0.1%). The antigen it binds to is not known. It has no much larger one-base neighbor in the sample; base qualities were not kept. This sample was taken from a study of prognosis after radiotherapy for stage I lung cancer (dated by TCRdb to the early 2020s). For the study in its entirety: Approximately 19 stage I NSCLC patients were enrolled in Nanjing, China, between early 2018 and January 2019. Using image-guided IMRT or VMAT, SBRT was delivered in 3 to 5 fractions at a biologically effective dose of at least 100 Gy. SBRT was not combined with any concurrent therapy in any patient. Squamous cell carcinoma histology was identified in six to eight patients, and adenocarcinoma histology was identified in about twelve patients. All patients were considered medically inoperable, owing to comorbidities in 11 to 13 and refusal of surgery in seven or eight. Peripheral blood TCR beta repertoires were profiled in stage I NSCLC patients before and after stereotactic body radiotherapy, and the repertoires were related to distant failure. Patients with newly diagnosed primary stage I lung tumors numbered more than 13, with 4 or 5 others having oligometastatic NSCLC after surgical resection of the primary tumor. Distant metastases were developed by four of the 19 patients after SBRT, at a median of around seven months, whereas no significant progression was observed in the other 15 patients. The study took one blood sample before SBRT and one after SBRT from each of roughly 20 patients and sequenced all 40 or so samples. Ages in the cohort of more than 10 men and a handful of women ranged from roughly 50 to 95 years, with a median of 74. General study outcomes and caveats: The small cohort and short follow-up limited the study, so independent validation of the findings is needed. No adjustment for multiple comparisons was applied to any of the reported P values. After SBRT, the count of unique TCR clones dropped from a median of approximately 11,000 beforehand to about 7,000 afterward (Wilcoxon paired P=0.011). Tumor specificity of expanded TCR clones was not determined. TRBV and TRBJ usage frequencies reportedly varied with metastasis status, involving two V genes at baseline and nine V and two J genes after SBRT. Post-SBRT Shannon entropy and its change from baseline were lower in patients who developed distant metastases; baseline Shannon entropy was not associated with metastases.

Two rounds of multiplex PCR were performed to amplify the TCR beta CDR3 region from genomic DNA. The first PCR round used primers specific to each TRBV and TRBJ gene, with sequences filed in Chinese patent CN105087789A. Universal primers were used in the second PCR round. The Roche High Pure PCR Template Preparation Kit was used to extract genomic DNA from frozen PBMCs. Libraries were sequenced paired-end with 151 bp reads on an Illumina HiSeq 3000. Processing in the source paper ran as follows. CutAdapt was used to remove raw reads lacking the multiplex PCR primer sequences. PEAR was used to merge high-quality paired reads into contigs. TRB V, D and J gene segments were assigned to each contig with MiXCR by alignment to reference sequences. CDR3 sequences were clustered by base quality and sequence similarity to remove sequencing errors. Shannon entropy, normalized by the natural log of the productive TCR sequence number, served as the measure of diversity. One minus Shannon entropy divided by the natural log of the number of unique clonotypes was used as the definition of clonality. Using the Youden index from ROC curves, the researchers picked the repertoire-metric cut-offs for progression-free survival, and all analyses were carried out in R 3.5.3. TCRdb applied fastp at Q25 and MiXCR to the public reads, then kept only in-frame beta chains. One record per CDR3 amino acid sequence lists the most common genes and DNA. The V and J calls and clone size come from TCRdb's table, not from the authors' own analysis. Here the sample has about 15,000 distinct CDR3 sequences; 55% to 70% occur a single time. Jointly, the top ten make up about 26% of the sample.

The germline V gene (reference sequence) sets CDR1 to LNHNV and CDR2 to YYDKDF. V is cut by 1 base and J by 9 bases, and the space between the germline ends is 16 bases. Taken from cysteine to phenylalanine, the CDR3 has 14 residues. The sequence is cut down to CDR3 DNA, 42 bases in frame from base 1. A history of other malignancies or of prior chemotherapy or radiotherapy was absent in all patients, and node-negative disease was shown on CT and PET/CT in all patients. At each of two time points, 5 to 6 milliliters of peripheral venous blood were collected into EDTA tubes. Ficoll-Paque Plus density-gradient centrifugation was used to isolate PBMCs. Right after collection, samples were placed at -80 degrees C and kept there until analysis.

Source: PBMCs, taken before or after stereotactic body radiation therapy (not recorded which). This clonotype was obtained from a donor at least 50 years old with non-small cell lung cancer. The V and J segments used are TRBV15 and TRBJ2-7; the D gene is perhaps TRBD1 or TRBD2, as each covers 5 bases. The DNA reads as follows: TGTGCCACCAGCAGAGTCGGGGCCCAAGGAGGGCAGTACTTC. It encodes CATSRVGAQGGQYF. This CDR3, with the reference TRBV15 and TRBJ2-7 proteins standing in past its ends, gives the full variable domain DAMVIQNPRYQVTQFGKPVTLSCSQTLNHNVMYWYQQKSSQAPKLLFHYYDKDFNNEADTPDNFQSRRPNTSFCFLDIRSPGLGDTAMYLCATSRVGAQGGQYFGPGTRLTVT.